This TCR beta chain was recorded in a study of human T cells and chemical hapten exposure. Study background: There were per-sample TCR yield variations, arising mainly from small pooled library volume differences.

Individual cDNA molecules in this library carried unique molecular identifiers. Methods used by the authors: Ranging from roughly 23,224 to 690,600, TCR counts per sample had a median value of roughly 96,000. TCRdb re-called the 5' RACE reads with MiXCR, one entry per CDR3 protein. These V and J calls originate from TCRdb's pipeline instead of the authors' own analysis. The sample consists of tens of thousands of distinct CDR3 sequences, 7.7% of them appearing once. This clonotype has a count of ten or more. Antigen: not known. General observations from the study: DPC sensitization did not alter TCRs above 1 in 1000 frequency.

Extraction yielded total RNA from whole blood (unfractionated). The CDR3 has 14 residues. V lost 5 bases and J lost 4, with 13 bases in between. The germline CDR1 and CDR2 sequences are MNHEY and SMNVEV (reference sequence). The source is a male donor in good health. The V and J genes are TRBV27 and TRBJ2-3; D perhaps matches TRBD2 (5 bases). CDR3: CASSPDSSADTQYF. The CDR3 region has the DNA TGTGCCAGCAGTCCGGACTCCAGCGCAGATACGCAGTATTTT.